Given below is one T cell receptor beta chain in context. Its antigen is undetermined. With 0 bases clipped from V and 0 bases from J, the junction kept 5 bases outside the gene matches. The CDR3 consists of 17 residues. Germline loops: CDR1 SEHNR, CDR2 FQNEAQ (reference sequence). This record belongs to a study of post-analysis software for immune sequencing data. Study-wide points: Patients used several TRBV segments, including TRBV5-6, TRBV5-1 and TRBV20-1, more often than controls. Multiple sclerosis patients had significantly lower normalized Chao1 diversity than controls.

Unique molecular identifiers featured in each of the TCR beta cDNA libraries. Input amounts of 1 to 10 million T cells were used. These gave approximately 500,000 cDNA molecules, so each molecule approximated one T cell. In TCRdb, the PCR reads were re-called with MiXCR into one record per CDR3 protein. The top ten clones hold 11% of a sample with around 700,000 distinct CDR3 sequences, roughly three fifths of them seen once. The chain combines TRBV7-9 with TRBJ1-5; 7 bases match TRBD1. This clonotype was obtained from a girl aged 2-10 years with multiple sclerosis. Specimen: blood. In DNA, the CDR3 is TGTGCCAGCAGCTTAGCGGCAGGGGGAAGTAGCAATCAGCCCCAGCATTTT. Amino acid sequence: CASSLAAGGSSNQPQHF.